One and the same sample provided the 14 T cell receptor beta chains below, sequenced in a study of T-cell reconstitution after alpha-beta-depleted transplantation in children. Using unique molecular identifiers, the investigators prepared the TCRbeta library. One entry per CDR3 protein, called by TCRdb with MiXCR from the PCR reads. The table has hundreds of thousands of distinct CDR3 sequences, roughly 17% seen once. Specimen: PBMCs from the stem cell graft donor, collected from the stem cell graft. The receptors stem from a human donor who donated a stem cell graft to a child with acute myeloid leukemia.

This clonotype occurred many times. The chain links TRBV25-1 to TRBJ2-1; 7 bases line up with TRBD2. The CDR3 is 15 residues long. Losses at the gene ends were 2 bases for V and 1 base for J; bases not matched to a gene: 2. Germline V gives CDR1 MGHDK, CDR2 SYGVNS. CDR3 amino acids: CASSEPGGSYNEQFF. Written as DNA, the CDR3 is TGTGCCAGCAGTGAACCGGGGGGTTCCTACAATGAGCAGTTCTTC.

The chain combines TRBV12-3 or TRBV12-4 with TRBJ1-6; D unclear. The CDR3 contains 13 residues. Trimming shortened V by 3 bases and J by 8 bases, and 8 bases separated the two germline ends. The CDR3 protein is CASSFGMDSPLHF. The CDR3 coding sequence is TGTGCCAGCAGTTTTGGAATGGATTCACCCCTCCACTTT.

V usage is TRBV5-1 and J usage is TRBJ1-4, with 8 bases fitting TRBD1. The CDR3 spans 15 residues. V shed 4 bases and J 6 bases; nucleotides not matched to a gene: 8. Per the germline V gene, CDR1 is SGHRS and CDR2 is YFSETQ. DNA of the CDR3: TGCGCCAGCAGCGCCTCGACAGGGGATTATGAAAAACTGTTTTTT. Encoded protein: CASSASTGDYEKLFF.

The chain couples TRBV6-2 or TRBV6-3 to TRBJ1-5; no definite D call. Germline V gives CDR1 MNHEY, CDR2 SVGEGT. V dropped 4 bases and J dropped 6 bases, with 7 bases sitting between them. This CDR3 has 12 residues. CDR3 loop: CASSWGPQPQHF. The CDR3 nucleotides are TGTGCCAGCAGTTGGGGTCCTCAGCCCCAGCATTTT.

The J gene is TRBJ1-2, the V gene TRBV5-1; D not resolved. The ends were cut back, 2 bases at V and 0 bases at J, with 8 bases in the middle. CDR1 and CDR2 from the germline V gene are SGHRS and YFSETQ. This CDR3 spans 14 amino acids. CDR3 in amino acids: CASSFGDPNYGYTF. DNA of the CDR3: TGCGCCAGCAGCTTCGGGGATCCTAACTATGGCTACACCTTC.

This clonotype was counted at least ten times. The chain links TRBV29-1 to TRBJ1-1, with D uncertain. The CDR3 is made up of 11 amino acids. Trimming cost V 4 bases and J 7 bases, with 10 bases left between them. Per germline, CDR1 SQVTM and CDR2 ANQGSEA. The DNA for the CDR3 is TGCAGCGTTGTAATCGGCGGTGAAGCTTTCTTT. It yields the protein CSVVIGGEAFF.

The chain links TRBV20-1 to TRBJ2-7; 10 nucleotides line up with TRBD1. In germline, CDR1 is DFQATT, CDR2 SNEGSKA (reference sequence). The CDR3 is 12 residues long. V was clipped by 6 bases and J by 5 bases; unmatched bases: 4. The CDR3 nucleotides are TGCAGTGCCCCGGACAGGGGGAACGAGCAGTACTTC. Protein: CSAPDRGNEQYF.

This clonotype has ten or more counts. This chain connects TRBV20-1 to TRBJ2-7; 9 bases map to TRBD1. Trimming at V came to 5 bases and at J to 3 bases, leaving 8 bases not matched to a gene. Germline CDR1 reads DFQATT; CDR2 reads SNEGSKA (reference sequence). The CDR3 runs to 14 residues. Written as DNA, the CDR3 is TGCAGTGCTCCTCGACAGGGGGTCTTCTACGAGCAGTACTTC. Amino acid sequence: CSAPRQGVFYEQYF.

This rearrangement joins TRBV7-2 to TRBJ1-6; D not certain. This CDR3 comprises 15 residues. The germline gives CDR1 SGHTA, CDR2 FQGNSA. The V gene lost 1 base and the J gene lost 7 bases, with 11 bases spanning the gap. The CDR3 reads CASSLVRNSNSPLHF. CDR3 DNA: TGTGCCAGCAGCTTAGTTCGTAACAGCAATTCACCCCTCCACTTT.

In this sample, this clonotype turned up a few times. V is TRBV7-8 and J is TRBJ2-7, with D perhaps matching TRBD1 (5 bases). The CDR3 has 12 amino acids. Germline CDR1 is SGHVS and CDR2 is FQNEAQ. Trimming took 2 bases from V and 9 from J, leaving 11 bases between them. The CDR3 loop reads CASSLLGAAQYF. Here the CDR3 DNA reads TGTGCCAGCAGCTTACTTGGGGCAGCGCAGTACTTC.

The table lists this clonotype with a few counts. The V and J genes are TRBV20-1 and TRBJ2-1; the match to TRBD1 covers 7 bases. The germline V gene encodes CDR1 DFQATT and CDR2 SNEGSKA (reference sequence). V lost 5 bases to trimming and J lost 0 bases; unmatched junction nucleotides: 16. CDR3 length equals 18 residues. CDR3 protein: CSAQIYDRVSSSYNEQFF. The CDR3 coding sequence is TGCAGTGCTCAAATTTACGACAGGGTTTCAAGCTCCTACAATGAGCAGTTCTTC.

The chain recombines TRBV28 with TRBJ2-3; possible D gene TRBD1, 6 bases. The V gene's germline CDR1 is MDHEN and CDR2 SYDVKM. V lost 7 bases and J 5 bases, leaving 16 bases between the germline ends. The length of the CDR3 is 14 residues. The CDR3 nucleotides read TGTGCCAGCAATATTGGACAGACCAAAGATACGCAGTATTTT. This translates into CASNIGQTKDTQYF.

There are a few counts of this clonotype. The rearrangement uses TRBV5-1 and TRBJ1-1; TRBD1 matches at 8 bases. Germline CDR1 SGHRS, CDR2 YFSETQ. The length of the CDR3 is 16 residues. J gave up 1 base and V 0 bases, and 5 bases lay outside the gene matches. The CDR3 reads CASSLASGTGNTEAFF. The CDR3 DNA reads TGCGCCAGCAGCTTGGCCTCGGGGACAGGGAACACTGAAGCTTTCTTT. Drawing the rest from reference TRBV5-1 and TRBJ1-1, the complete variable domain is KAGVTQTPRYLIKTRGQQVTLSCSPISGHRSVSWYQQTPGQGLQFLFEYFSETQRNKGNFPGRFSGRQFSNSRSEMNVSTLELGDSALYLCASSLASGTGNTEAFFGQGTRLTVV.

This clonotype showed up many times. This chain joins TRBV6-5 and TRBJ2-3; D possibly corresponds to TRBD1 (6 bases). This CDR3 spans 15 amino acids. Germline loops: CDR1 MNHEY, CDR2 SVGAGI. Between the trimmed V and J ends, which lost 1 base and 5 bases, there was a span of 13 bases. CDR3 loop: CASSYFSGARDTQYF. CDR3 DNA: TGTGCCAGCAGTTACTTTTCAGGGGCGCGAGATACGCAGTATTTT.